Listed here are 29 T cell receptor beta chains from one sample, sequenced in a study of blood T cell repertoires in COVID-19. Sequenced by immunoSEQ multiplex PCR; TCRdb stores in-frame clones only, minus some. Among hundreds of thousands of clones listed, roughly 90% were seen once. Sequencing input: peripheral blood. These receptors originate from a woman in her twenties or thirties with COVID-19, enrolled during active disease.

CDR3 protein: CASSEPSRGTNTGELFF. The DNA of the CDR3 is TGCGCCAGCAGTGAGCCCTCCAGGGGTACGAACACCGGGGAGCTGTTTTTT. The chain combines TRBV10-1 with TRBJ2-2; TRBD1 is a possible D gene (6 bases). Trimming took off 2 bases at V and 0 bases at J, with 13 bases between the two ends. CDR3 length: 17 amino acids. Germline V CDR1 and CDR2: WNHNN, SYGVQD (reference sequence).

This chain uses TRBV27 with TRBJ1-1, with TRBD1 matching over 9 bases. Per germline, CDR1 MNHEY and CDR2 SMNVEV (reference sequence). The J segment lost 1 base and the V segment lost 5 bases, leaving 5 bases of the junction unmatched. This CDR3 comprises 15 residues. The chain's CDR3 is CASSPPTGGNTEAFF. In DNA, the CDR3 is TGTGCCAGCAGTCCACCGACAGGGGGGAACACTGAAGCTTTCTTT.

In DNA form, the CDR3 reads TGTGCCAGCAGCTCCCGGGACAGGGAACGTGGCTACACCTTC. Residues: CASSSRDRERGYTF. This rearrangement joins TRBV5-6 to TRBJ1-2; TRBD1 matches at 9 bases. Unmatched junction bases numbered 7, after V lost 3 bases and J lost 7 bases. Germline assignment: CDR1 SGHDT and CDR2 YYEEEE. The length of the CDR3 is 14 residues.

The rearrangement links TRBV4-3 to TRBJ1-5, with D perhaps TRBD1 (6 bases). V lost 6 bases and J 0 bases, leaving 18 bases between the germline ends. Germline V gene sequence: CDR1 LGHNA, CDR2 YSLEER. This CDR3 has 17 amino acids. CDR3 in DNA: TGCGCCAGCAGGGACAGTCCACCGATCTATAGCAATCAGCCCCAGCATTTT. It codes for CASRDSPPIYSNQPQHF.

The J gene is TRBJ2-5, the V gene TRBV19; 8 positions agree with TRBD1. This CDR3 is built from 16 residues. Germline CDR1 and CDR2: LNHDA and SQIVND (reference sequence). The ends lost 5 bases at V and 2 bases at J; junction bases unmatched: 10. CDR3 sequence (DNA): TGTGCCAGTAGTGCCCCCGGGACAGGAAAACAAGAGACCCAGTACTTC. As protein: CASSAPGTGKQETQYF.

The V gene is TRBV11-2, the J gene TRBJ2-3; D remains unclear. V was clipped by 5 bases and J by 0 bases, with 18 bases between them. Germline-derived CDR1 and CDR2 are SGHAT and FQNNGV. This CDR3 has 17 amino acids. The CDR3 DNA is TGTGCCAGCAGCCCCTTCACCATGAGGTCTAGCACAGATACGCAGTATTTT. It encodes CASSPFTMRSSTDTQYF.

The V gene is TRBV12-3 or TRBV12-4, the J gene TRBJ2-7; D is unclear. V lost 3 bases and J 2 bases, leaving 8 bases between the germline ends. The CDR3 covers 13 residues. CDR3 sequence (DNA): TGTGCCAGCAGTTTCTCTCGGGCCTACGAGCAGTACTTC. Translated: CASSFSRAYEQYF.

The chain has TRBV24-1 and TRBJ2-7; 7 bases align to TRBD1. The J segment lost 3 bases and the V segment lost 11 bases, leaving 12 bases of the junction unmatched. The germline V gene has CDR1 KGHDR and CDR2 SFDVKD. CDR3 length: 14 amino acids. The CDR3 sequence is CARPTGDDHYEQYF. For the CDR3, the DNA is TGTGCCAGACCAACAGGGGACGACCACTACGAGCAGTACTTC.

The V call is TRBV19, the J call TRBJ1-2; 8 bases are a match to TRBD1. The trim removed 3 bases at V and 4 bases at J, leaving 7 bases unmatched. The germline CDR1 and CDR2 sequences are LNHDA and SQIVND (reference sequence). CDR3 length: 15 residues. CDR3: CASSMARGRFYGYTF. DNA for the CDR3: TGTGCCAGTAGTATGGCCAGGGGGCGCTTCTATGGCTACACCTTC.

The CDR3 loop reads CALGVYGYTF. CDR3 nucleotide sequence: TGTGCCCTCGGTGTCTATGGCTACACCTTC. The rearrangement joins TRBV21-1 to TRBJ1-2. TRBV21-1 is a documented pseudogene. The CDR3 loop spans 10 amino acids.

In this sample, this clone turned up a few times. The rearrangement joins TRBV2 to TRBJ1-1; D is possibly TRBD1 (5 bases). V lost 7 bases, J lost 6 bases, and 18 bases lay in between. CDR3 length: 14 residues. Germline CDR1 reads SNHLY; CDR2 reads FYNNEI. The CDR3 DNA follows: TGTGCCAGCACCCCCTGGAGGGGCCCCCCTGAAGCTTTCTTT. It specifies CASTPWRGPPEAFF.

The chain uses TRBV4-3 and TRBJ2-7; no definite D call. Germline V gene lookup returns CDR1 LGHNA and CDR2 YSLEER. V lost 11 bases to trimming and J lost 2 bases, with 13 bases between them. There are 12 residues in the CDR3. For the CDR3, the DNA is TGCGCCTATGGCTTTATTACCTACGAGCAGTACGTC. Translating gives CAYGFITYEQYV.

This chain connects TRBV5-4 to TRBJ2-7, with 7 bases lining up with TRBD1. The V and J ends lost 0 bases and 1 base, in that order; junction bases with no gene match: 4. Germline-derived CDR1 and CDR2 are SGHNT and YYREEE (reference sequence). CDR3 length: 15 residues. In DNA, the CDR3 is TGTGCCAGCAGCTTGGCGGAGACAGGGTCCTACGAGCAGTACTTC. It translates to CASSLAETGSYEQYF. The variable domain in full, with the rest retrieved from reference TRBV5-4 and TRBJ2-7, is ETGVTQSPTHLIKTRGQQVTLRCSSQSGHNTVSWYQQALGQGPQFIFQYYREEENGRGNFPPRFSGLQFPNYSSELNVNALELDDSALYLCASSLAETGSYEQYFGPGTRLTVT.

As DNA, the CDR3 is TGTGCCAGCAGCTTGGGGACTAGCGGGAGCAATGAGCAGTTCTTC. Protein product: CASSLGTSGSNEQFF. The gene calls are TRBV5-5 and TRBJ2-1; 13 bases are a match to TRBD2. The CDR3 contains 15 residues. Germline V gene data show CDR1 as SGHKS and CDR2 as YYEKEE (reference sequence). The ends lost 0 bases at V and 6 bases at J; junction bases unmatched: 0.

The CDR3 sequence: CATSHGVAVSSYNEQFF. The CDR3 DNA sequence: TGTGCCACCAGCCACGGGGTAGCAGTTAGCTCCTACAATGAGCAGTTCTTC. V and J are TRBV15 and TRBJ2-1; a possible D gene is TRBD2 (5 bases). The CDR3 has 17 amino acids. Germline loops: CDR1 LNHNV, CDR2 YYDKDF (reference sequence). Trimming shortened V by 5 bases and J by 0 bases, and 17 bases separated the two germline ends.

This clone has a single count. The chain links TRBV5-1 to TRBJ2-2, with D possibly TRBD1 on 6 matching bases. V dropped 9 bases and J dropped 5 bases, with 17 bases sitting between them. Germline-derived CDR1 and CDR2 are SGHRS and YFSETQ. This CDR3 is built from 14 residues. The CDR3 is CATSLGQHTGELFF. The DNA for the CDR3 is TGCGCCACCTCCTTAGGACAGCATACCGGGGAGCTGTTTTTT.

The CDR3 loop reads CASSKTSGEGETQYF. The CDR3 region has the DNA TGTGCCAGCAGCAAGACTAGCGGGGAGGGAGAGACCCAGTACTTC. The rearrangement links TRBV6-6 to TRBJ2-5; 11 bases match TRBD2. J lost 4 bases, V lost 6 bases, and 7 bases had no gene match. This CDR3 has 15 amino acids. Germline V lookup: CDR1 MNHNY, CDR2 SVGAGI (reference sequence).

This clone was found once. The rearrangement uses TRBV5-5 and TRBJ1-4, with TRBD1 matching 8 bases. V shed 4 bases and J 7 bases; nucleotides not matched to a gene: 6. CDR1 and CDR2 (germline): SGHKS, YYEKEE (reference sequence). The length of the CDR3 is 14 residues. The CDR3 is CASSLQGAGEKLFF. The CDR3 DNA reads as TGTGCCAGCAGCCTTCAGGGGGCGGGTGAAAAACTGTTTTTT.

CDR3 sequence: CASSPGHINYGYTF. The CDR3 coding sequence is TGTGCCAGCTCACCGGGACATATTAACTATGGCTACACCTTC. This sequence joins TRBV18 and TRBJ1-2; possibly TRBD1 for D (6 bases). CDR1 and CDR2 from the germline V gene are KGHSH and LQKENI. The CDR3 has 14 residues. Deletions cut 3 bases from V and 1 base from J, with 9 bases between.

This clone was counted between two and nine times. In DNA, the CDR3 is TGCGCCAGCAGCCAAGATCTAGGTAGCCTGCAGTTCTTC. This translates into CASSQDLGSLQFF. This rearrangement joins TRBV4-3 to TRBJ2-1; D not resolved. CDR3 length: 13 residues. Trimming removed 0 bases at V and 12 bases at J, with 12 bases between. Germline V CDR1 and CDR2: LGHNA, YSLEER.

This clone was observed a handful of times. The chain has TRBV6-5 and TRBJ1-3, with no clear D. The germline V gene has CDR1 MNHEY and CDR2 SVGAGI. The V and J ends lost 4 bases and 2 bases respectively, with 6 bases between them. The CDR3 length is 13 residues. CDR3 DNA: TGTGCCAGCAGTTCCCTAACTGGAAACACCATATATTTT. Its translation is CASSSLTGNTIYF.

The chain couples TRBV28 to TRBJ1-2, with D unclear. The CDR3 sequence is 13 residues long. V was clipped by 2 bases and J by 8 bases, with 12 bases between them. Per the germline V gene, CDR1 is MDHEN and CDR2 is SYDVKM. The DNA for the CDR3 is TGTGCCAGCAGTTTAGGTCGTCTACAGGGCTACACCTTC. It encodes CASSLGRLQGYTF.

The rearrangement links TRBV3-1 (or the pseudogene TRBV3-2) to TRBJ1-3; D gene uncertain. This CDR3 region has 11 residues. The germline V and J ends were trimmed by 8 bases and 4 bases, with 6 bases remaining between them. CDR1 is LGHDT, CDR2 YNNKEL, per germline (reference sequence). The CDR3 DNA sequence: TGTGCCAGCCGGGGAGGAAACACCATATATTTT. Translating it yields CASRGGNTIYF.

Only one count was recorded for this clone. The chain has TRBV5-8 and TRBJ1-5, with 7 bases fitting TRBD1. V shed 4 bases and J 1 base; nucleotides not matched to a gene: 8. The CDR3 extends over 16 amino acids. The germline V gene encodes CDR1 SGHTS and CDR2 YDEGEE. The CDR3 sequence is CASSRRQGRSNQPQHF. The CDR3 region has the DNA TGTGCCAGCAGCCGCCGACAGGGTCGAAGCAATCAGCCCCAGCATTTT.

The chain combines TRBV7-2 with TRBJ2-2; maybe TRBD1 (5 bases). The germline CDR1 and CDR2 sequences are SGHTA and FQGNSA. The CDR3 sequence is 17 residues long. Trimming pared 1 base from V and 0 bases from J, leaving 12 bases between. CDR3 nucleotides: TGTGCCAGCAGCTTAGTTGGGGCCCCATCGAACACCGGGGAGCTGTTTTTT. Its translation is CASSLVGAPSNTGELFF.

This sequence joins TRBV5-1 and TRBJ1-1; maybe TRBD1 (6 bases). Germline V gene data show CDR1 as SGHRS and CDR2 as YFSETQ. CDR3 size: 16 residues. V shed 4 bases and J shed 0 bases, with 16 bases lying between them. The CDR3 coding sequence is TGCGCCAGCAGCAACCGGGACACCAACATGAACACTGAAGCTTTCTTT. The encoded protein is CASSNRDTNMNTEAFF. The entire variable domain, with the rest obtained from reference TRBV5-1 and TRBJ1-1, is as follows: KAGVTQTPRYLIKTRGQQVTLSCSPISGHRSVSWYQQTPGQGLQFLFEYFSETQRNKGNFPGRFSGRQFSNSRSEMNVSTLELGDSALYLCASSNRDTNMNTEAFFGQGTRLTVV.

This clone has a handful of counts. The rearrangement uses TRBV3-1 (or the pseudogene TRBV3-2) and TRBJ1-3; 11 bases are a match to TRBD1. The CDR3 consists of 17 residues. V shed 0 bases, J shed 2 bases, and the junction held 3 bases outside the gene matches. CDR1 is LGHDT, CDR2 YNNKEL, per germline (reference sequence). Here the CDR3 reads CASSQEDRGQTGNTIYF. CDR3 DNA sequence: TGTGCCAGCAGCCAAGAGGACAGGGGGCAAACTGGAAACACCATATATTTT.

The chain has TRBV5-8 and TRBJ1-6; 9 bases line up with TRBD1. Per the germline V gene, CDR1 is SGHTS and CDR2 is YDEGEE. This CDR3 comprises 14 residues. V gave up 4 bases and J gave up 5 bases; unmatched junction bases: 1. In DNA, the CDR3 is TGTGCCAGCAGCGGGACAGGGAATAATTCACCCCTCCACTTT. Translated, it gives CASSGTGNNSPLHF.

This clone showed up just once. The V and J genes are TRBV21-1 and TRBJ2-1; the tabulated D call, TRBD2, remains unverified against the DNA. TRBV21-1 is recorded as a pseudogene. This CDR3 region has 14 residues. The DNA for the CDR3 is TGTGCCAGCAGCAAAAAGGCACCGGGTCCTGAGCAGTTCTTC. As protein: CASSKKAPGPEQFF.